These T cell receptor beta chains were read from a single sample in a study of radiotherapy plus CTLA-4 blockade in lung cancer. The repertoire was sequenced with immunoSEQ multiplex PCR; TCRdb's copy has only in-frame clones and lacks some. Among some 62,000 clones listed, approximately 77% were seen once. The sample was peripheral blood, taken from a patient treated with radiotherapy plus ipilimumab. The receptors come from a human donor with non-small cell lung cancer who had a complete response to radiotherapy plus ipilimumab. The CDR3 runs from the conserved cysteine through the conserved F or W. The order of the fields is CDR3 DNA, CDR3 protein, V gene, D gene, clone size, J gene. The D gene is left open where the match is weak. Some rows mark clone size as missing; the rest say once, few, many or name a class of expanded clone.

DNA: TGTGCCGGCGGGACTACCCGGGAGACCCAGTACTTC; CDR3: CAGGTTRETQYF; V: TRBV6-1; D: TRBD2; size: .; J: TRBJ2-5
DNA: TGTGCCAGCAGCTGGACCACAAGCTCCTACATGAACACTGAAGCTTTCTTT; CDR3: CASSWTTSSYMNTEAFF; V: TRBV5-8; D: .; size: .; J: TRBJ1-1
DNA: TGTGCCAGCAGCACCCGAAAAGCGACAGCCGAGTTGGGCTACACCTTC; CDR3: CASSTRKATAELGYTF; V: TRBV7-2; D: .; size: .; J: TRBJ1-2
DNA: TGTGCCAGCTCACCACCTTCCGTTGACGGCACTGAAGCTTTCTTT; CDR3: CASSPPSVDGTEAFF; V: TRBV18; D: .; size: .; J: TRBJ1-1
DNA: TGTGCCAGCAGAGGGCAGGGGAACACCGGGGAGCTGTTTTTT; CDR3: CASRGQGNTGELFF; V: TRBV6-5; D: .; size: .; J: TRBJ2-2
DNA: TGCGCCAGCAGTGAGTCGGGAGGGCCCATATATTTT; CDR3: CASSESGGPIYF; V: TRBV10-1; D: .; size: few; J: TRBJ1-3
DNA: TGTGCCAGCAGCTTAGGGGCCGGGGGACCTATCACAGATACGCAGTATTTT; CDR3: CASSLGAGGPITDTQYF; V: TRBV7-9; D: .; size: .; J: TRBJ2-3
DNA: TGTGCCAGCAACCCTGCGGGGGGCCGGAACACTGAAGCTTTCTTT; CDR3: CASNPAGGRNTEAFF; V: TRBV6-5; D: .; size: .; J: TRBJ1-1
DNA: TGTGCCAGCAGAACAGGGGGATCAGCTTTCTTT; CDR3: CASRTGGSAFF; V: TRBV6-5; D: TRBD1; size: .; J: TRBJ1-1
DNA: TGTGCCAGCAGCTTAGGGGTTCGCACTGAAGCTTTCTTT; CDR3: CASSLGVRTEAFF; V: TRBV7-6; D: .; size: .; J: TRBJ1-1
DNA: TGCAGCGTTGGTGGGGCGGGAGCTAATGAAAAACTGTTTTTT; CDR3: CSVGGAGANEKLFF; V: TRBV29-1; D: .; size: .; J: TRBJ1-4
DNA: TGTGCCAGCAGCTTGGAGGGGTATATAAGAGGTTCACCCCTCCACTTT; CDR3: CASSLEGYIRGSPLHF; V: TRBV5-4; D: .; size: once; J: TRBJ1-6
DNA: TGTGCCAGCAGCTTAGATGGGAGAATAAACACTGAAGCTTTCTTT; CDR3: CASSLDGRINTEAFF; V: TRBV11-2; D: .; size: .; J: TRBJ1-1
DNA: TGTGCCAGCTCACGCCTCCTCGGCAGCACAGATACGCAGTATTTT; CDR3: CASSRLLGSTDTQYF; V: TRBV18; D: .; size: .; J: TRBJ2-3
DNA: TGTGCCAGCAGCTTAGCGGGGACCATTCGGAATGAGCAGTTCTTC; CDR3: CASSLAGTIRNEQFF; V: TRBV11-3; D: .; size: .; J: TRBJ2-1
DNA: TGTGCCAGCAGCCCACCCGGGACTATTAACACCGGGGAGCTGTTTTTT; CDR3: CASSPPGTINTGELFF; V: TRBV11-2; D: TRBD2; size: .; J: TRBJ2-2
DNA: TGTGCCAGCAGAACAGCGGGGGTAGATACGCAGTATTTT; CDR3: CASRTAGVDTQYF; V: TRBV6-6; D: TRBD2; size: .; J: TRBJ2-3
DNA: TGTGCCTGGAGTGGACAGGGGAATACTGAAGCTTTCTTT; CDR3: CAWSGQGNTEAFF; V: TRBV30; D: TRBD1; size: .; J: TRBJ1-1
DNA: TGTGCCAGCAGTTCCAGGGGCTCAAACTTAGAAGGCAATCAGCCCCAGCATTTT; CDR3: CASSSRGSNLEGNQPQHF; V: TRBV27; D: .; size: .; J: TRBJ1-5
DNA: TGTGCCAGCAGTGAAGGCCGAACATCCACCGGGGAGCTGTTTTTT; CDR3: CASSEGRTSTGELFF; V: TRBV2; D: .; size: once; J: TRBJ2-2
DNA: TGTGCCAGCAGCCAATACTTAGCGGGAGATGAGCAGTTCTTC; CDR3: CASSQYLAGDEQFF; V: TRBV14; D: TRBD2; size: .; J: TRBJ2-1
DNA: TGTGCCAGCTCATACAGGGGAGAATACTACACCTTC; CDR3: CASSYRGEYYTF; V: TRBV18; D: TRBD1; size: .; J: TRBJ1-2
DNA: TGTGCCAGCAGCGTGACAGGGACCAACTATGGCTACACCTTC; CDR3: CASSVTGTNYGYTF; V: TRBV11-3; D: TRBD1; size: .; J: TRBJ1-2
DNA: TGTGCCAGCAGCCCGTTCTCCTACGAGCAGTACTTC; CDR3: CASSPFSYEQYF; V: TRBV11-2; D: .; size: .; J: TRBJ2-7
DNA: TGTGCCAGCAGCGGGGGACAGGGGGCGCGTTCACCCCTCCACTTT; CDR3: CASSGGQGARSPLHF; V: TRBV9; D: TRBD1; size: .; J: TRBJ1-6
DNA: TGTGCCAGCAGCCGGTCGGGGACACCGAACACCGGGGAGCTGTTTTTT; CDR3: CASSRSGTPNTGELFF; V: TRBV2; D: .; size: .; J: TRBJ2-2
DNA: TGTGCCAGCAGCTTACGAAACCCAGGAACAAACACCATATATTTT; CDR3: CASSLRNPGTNTIYF; V: TRBV5-6; D: .; size: .; J: TRBJ1-3
DNA: TGCGCCAGCAGCCAAGATCCCGGCGGTATTAGCACAGATACGCAGTATTTT; CDR3: CASSQDPGGISTDTQYF; V: TRBV4-1; D: .; size: .; J: TRBJ2-3
DNA: TGCGCCAGCAGCTCCACGACAGGCGGGGCCGGGGCGCTGTTTTTT; CDR3: CASSSTTGGAGALFF; V: TRBV5-1; D: .; size: .; J: TRBJ2-2
DNA: TGTGCCACCAGCAAACTGGACAGTCAAGAGACCCAGTACTTC; CDR3: CATSKLDSQETQYF; V: TRBV15; D: .; size: .; J: TRBJ2-5
DNA: TGTGCTAGCAGCTTAGGGGGCATTTACTATGGCTACACCTTC; CDR3: CASSLGGIYYGYTF; V: TRBV7-7; D: TRBD1; size: .; J: TRBJ1-2
DNA: TGTGCCAGCTCACGAGGGATGTATCAGCCCCAGCATTTT; CDR3: CASSRGMYQPQHF; V: TRBV18; D: .; size: medium-sized; J: TRBJ1-5
DNA: TGTGCCAGCAGTGTAGACAGGTTTGGGCAGTTCTTC; CDR3: CASSVDRFGQFF; V: TRBV27; D: .; size: .; J: TRBJ2-1
DNA: TGCGCCAGCAGCCAAGTTTTCAACAGGGGGCGGAATGAGCAGTTCTTC; CDR3: CASSQVFNRGRNEQFF; V: TRBV4-3; D: TRBD1; size: .; J: TRBJ2-1
DNA: TGTGCCAGTAGTATTCGGCTAACGTCTAAAGATACGCAGTATTTT; CDR3: CASSIRLTSKDTQYF; V: TRBV19; D: .; size: once; J: TRBJ2-3
DNA: TGCAGCCTACTCCCCGTACTAGCGGGGGTTCTTGGCTACACCTTC; CDR3: CSLLPVLAGVLGYTF; V: TRBV29-1; D: .; size: .; J: TRBJ1-2
DNA: TGTGCCAGCTCACCCCCGGGACGGATTGTTTCTAGCACAGATACGCAGTATTTT; CDR3: CASSPPGRIVSSTDTQYF; V: TRBV18; D: .; size: .; J: TRBJ2-3
DNA: TGTGCCAGCAGCTTAGGTGAGGGACGGGTCCCTGAAGCTTTCTTT; CDR3: CASSLGEGRVPEAFF; V: TRBV7-2; D: .; size: .; J: TRBJ1-1
DNA: TGTGCCTGGAGTGTAAGGGGGGTTGAAAAACTGTTTTTT; CDR3: CAWSVRGVEKLFF; V: TRBV30; D: .; size: .; J: TRBJ1-4
DNA: TGTGCCAGCAGTGACCCTTTCCAGGATCGCCGGTCCCTCTACAATGAGCAGTTCTTC; CDR3: CASSDPFQDRRSLYNEQFF; V: TRBV6-4; D: .; size: .; J: TRBJ2-1
DNA: TGTGCTAGTGGTTTGGGACAGGGCAGCTCTTCACCCCTCCACTTT; CDR3: CASGLGQGSSSPLHF; V: TRBV12-5; D: TRBD1; size: .; J: TRBJ1-6
DNA: TGTGCCATCATGGAGCCAGCCGACTATGGCTACACCTTC; CDR3: CAIMEPADYGYTF; V: TRBV10-3; D: .; size: few; J: TRBJ1-2
DNA: TGTGCCAGCAGCGTAGGGGGGTTTACCTCTGGAAACACCATATATTTT; CDR3: CASSVGGFTSGNTIYF; V: TRBV9; D: .; size: .; J: TRBJ1-3
DNA: TGTGCCAGCAGCTTCCGGGGGAGTGGTGGTCGGGAGACCCAGTACTTC; CDR3: CASSFRGSGGRETQYF; V: TRBV7-9; D: .; size: .; J: TRBJ2-5
DNA: TGTGCCAGCAGTTACCCCCAGGGAGGGCTGGATACGCAGTATTTT; CDR3: CASSYPQGGLDTQYF; V: TRBV6-5; D: TRBD2; size: .; J: TRBJ2-3
DNA: TGTGCCAGCTCACCCCCGAGACAGGGGGCCATCAATGAGCAGTTCTTC; CDR3: CASSPPRQGAINEQFF; V: TRBV18; D: TRBD1; size: once; J: TRBJ2-1
DNA: TGTGCCAGCTCACGGGACAGGAAGGGTATGAATGAAAAACTGTTTTTT; CDR3: CASSRDRKGMNEKLFF; V: TRBV18; D: TRBD1; size: .; J: TRBJ1-4
DNA: TGTGCCAGCATATCCACGGGGAGTGGCACAGATACGCAGTATTTT; CDR3: CASISTGSGTDTQYF; V: TRBV7-9; D: .; size: few; J: TRBJ2-3
DNA: TGTGCCAGCAGCGTAGGCGCGACAGCCATGAACACTGAAGCTTTCTTT; CDR3: CASSVGATAMNTEAFF; V: TRBV9; D: .; size: .; J: TRBJ1-1